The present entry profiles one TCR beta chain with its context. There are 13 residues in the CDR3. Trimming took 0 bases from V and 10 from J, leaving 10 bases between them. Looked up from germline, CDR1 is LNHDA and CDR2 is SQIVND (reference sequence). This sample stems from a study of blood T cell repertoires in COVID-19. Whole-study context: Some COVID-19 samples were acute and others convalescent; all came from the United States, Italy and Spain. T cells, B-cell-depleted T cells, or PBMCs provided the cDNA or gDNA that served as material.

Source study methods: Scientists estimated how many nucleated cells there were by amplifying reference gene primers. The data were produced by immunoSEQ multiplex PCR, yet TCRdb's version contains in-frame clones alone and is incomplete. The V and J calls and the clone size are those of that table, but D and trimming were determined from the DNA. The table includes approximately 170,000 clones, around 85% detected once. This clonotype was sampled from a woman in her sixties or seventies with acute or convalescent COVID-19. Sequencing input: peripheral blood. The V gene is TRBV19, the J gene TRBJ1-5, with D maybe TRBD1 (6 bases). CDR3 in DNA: TGTGCCAGTAGTATAGAGATACAGGGACCCCAGCATTTT. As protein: CASSIEIQGPQHF.